These 20 T cell receptor beta chains originate from one sample sequenced in a study of CD8 T cells in ankylosing spondylitis. TCRdb re-called the 5' RACE reads with MiXCR, one entry per CDR3 protein. The sample shows 150,000 to 200,000 distinct CDR3 sequences, roughly 18% of them seen only once. Source material: blood, either unsorted or a sorted T cell fraction (not recorded which). All receptors come from a male donor between 10 and 30 years old with ankylosing spondylitis or in good health (not recorded which).

There are many counts of this clonotype. The chain combines TRBV6-5 with TRBJ2-2; 12 nucleotides line up with TRBD2. V was pared by 7 bases and J by 3 bases, with 12 bases of the junction left unmatched. The CDR3 sequence is 18 residues long. Per the germline V gene, CDR1 is MNHEY and CDR2 is SVGAGI. CDR3 sequence (DNA): TGTGCCAGCAACGGCAGGATCACTAGCGGGAGGTACACCGGGGAGCTGTTTTTT. Protein: CASNGRITSGRYTGELFF.

In this sample, this clonotype turned up many times. The CDR3 DNA is TGCAGCGTTGAAGGCTGGGGTGCCCTTGGGTACACTGAAGCTTTCTTT. Its translation: CSVEGWGALGYTEAFF. The chain recombines TRBV29-1 with TRBJ1-1; D not resolved. The CDR3 consists of 16 residues. The V and J ends lost 1 base and 3 bases respectively, with 18 bases between them. Germline V gene sequence: CDR1 SQVTM, CDR2 ANQGSEA.

This clonotype was observed many times. The V and J genes are TRBV7-9 and TRBJ2-7, with a weak D call TRBD1 (6 bases). The V gene's germline CDR1 is SEHNR and CDR2 FQNEAQ (reference sequence). The CDR3 loop spans 13 amino acids. Between the trimmed V and J ends, which lost 6 bases and 1 base, there was a span of 10 bases. In nucleotides, the CDR3 is TGTGCCAGCAGTTTTGGACAGTCCTACGAGCAGTACGTC. Protein product: CASSFGQSYEQYV.

This clonotype was observed many times. The chain employs TRBV28 and TRBJ2-1; D is uncertain. Germline CDR1 is MDHEN and CDR2 is SYDVKM. V lost 3 bases and J lost 7, with 7 bases in between. The CDR3 runs 12 residues. The chain's CDR3 is CASSFLENEQFF. The CDR3 coding sequence is TGTGCCAGCAGTTTCTTAGAAAATGAGCAGTTCTTC.

This clonotype was found many times. The rearrangement uses TRBV12-3 or TRBV12-4 and TRBJ2-5; 13 bases match TRBD2. The CDR3 is 14 amino acids. V gave up 6 bases and J gave up 7 bases; unmatched junction bases: 5. The CDR3: CASSAGTSGVTQYF. In nucleotides, the CDR3 is TGTGCCAGCAGCGCCGGGACTAGCGGGGTGACCCAGTACTTC.

This clonotype was found many times. The CDR3 loop reads CASSDLAGAKETQYF. Written as DNA, the CDR3 is TGTGCCAGCAGTGATTTAGCGGGGGCAAAAGAGACCCAGTACTTC. The V and J genes are TRBV25-1 and TRBJ2-5; TRBD2 aligns across 9 bases. Germline V lookup: CDR1 MGHDK, CDR2 SYGVNS. Germline trimming cut 3 bases from V and 3 bases from J; bases unmatched to any gene: 5. This CDR3 has 15 residues.

This clonotype was seen repeatedly, ten times or more. The V call is TRBV5-1, the J call TRBJ2-3, with 15 bases aligning to TRBD2. Germline assignment: CDR1 SGHRS and CDR2 YFSETQ. After removal of 4 bases from V and 7 bases from J, the junction contained 7 bases not matched to a gene. The CDR3 has 16 residues. In DNA, the CDR3 is TGCGCCAGCAGCGAACCGGGACTAGCGGGAGGAAATACGCAGTATTTT. Protein sequence: CASSEPGLAGGNTQYF. Based on the CDR3 plus reference TRBV5-1 and TRBJ2-3, the full variable domain is KAGVTQTPRYLIKTRGQQVTLSCSPISGHRSVSWYQQTPGQGLQFLFEYFSETQRNKGNFPGRFSGRQFSNSRSEMNVSTLELGDSALYLCASSEPGLAGGNTQYFGPGTRLTVL.

This clonotype was picked up many times. The chain recombines TRBV7-7 with TRBJ2-5, with 7 bases lining up with TRBD1. Trimming cost V 4 bases and J 2 bases; bases outside gene matches: 7. Germline V gives CDR1 SSHAT, CDR2 FNYEAQ (reference sequence). The CDR3 runs 15 residues. The CDR3 region has the DNA TGTGCCAGCAGCTCCGGGACAGAGATTCAAGAGACCCAGTACTTC. This gives the protein CASSSGTEIQETQYF.

This clonotype has ten or more counts. This chain links TRBV7-2 with TRBJ2-1; 8 nucleotides line up with TRBD2. The germline V gene encodes CDR1 SGHTA and CDR2 FQGNSA. The CDR3 is made up of 19 amino acids. J lost 8 bases, V lost 1 base, and 19 bases had no gene match. The CDR3 DNA reads as TGTGCCAGCAGCTTAGTAGGTTTCGGAGGGGCGGGAGGAAAAGATGAGCAGTTCTTC. It yields the protein CASSLVGFGGAGGKDEQFF.

This clonotype came up many times. J is TRBJ2-5 and V is TRBV7-2; D gene uncertain. Trimming removed 3 bases from V and 4 bases from J, with 9 bases in between. The CDR3 runs to 13 residues. The germline gives CDR1 SGHTA, CDR2 FQGNSA. The CDR3 loop reads CASSFRPSETQYF. The CDR3 DNA follows: TGTGCCAGCAGCTTCCGTCCCTCAGAGACCCAGTACTTC. The full variable domain, completed using reference TRBV7-2 and TRBJ2-5, is GAGVSQSPSNKVTEKGKDVELRCDPISGHTALYWYRQSLGQGLEFLIYFQGNSAPDKSGLPSDRFSAERTGGSVSTLTIQRTQQEDSAVYLCASSFRPSETQYFGPGTRLLVL.

This rearrangement joins TRBV18 to TRBJ2-5, with 14 nucleotides matching TRBD2. Germline CDR1 and CDR2: KGHSH and LQKENI. After removal of 4 bases from V and 1 base from J, the junction contained 8 bases not matched to a gene. The CDR3 loop spans 18 amino acids. Here the CDR3 reads CASSHGTSGSNLQETQYF. The CDR3 DNA reads TGTGCCAGCTCACACGGGACTAGCGGGAGCAACCTCCAAGAGACCCAGTACTTC.

The rearrangement uses TRBV29-1 and TRBJ1-1; 11 bases align to TRBD1. Germline V gene sequence: CDR1 SQVTM, CDR2 ANQGSEA. The CDR3 has 13 amino acids. V trimming: 6 bases; J trimming: 10 bases; junction bases outside the gene matches: 10. CDR3 residues: CSVSDRGRFVAFF. The DNA for the CDR3 is TGCAGCGTATCGGACAGGGGGCGCTTCGTAGCTTTCTTT. Looking up the rest from reference TRBV29-1 and TRBJ1-1 gives the full variable domain: SAVISQKPSRDICQRGTSLTIQCQVDSQVTMMFWYRQQPGQSLTLIATANQGSEATYESGFVIDKFPISRPNLTFSTLTVSNMSPEDSSIYLCSVSDRGRFVAFFGQGTRLTVV.

This clonotype was observed at least ten times. V is TRBV12-3 or TRBV12-4 and J is TRBJ2-3; 10 bases are shared with TRBD1. With 6 bases clipped from V and 3 bases from J, the junction kept 6 bases outside the gene matches. CDR3 length equals 15 residues. CDR3 in amino acids: CASRATGQGTDTQYF. For the CDR3, the DNA is TGTGCCAGCAGAGCGACGGGACAGGGGACAGATACGCAGTATTTT.

This clonotype was counted many times. The CDR3 is CASSLADEQFF. CDR3 DNA: TGTGCCAGCAGCTTAGCTGACGAGCAGTTCTTC. The chain is built from TRBV7-8 and TRBJ2-1; D uncertain. Per the germline V gene, CDR1 is SGHVS and CDR2 is FQNEAQ. V was pared by 0 bases and J by 10 bases, with 4 bases between. CDR3 length equals 11 residues.

This clonotype has at least ten counts. The chain employs TRBV9 and TRBJ2-2; D ambiguous. The CDR3 consists of 14 residues. Germline CDR1 and CDR2: SGDLS and YYNGEE. The V gene lost 3 bases and the J gene lost 4 bases, with 10 bases spanning the gap. In DNA form, the CDR3 reads TGTGCCAGCAGCGCAGTGATGTTCACCGGGGAGCTGTTTTTT. Residues: CASSAVMFTGELFF.

This clonotype was found a few times. The J gene is TRBJ1-5, the V gene TRBV7-8; weak D call: TRBD1 (5 bases). This CDR3 has 17 residues. Trimming removed 2 bases from V and 7 bases from J, with 21 bases in between. Germline V gene sequence: CDR1 SGHVS, CDR2 FQNEAQ. The CDR3 nucleotides are TGTGCCAGCAGCTTAAGGCCCAGGGTTGATCGAGGCCAGCCCCAGCATTTT. It encodes CASSLRPRVDRGQPQHF.

This clonotype occurred many times. Its ends do not fully match the called genes, so a read error is possible. J is TRBJ2-1 and V is TRBV5-1; possible D gene TRBD1, 5 bases. CDR1 and CDR2 (germline): SGHRS, YFSETQ. There are 11 residues in the CDR3. The CDR3 reads CASSPDTERFF. The CDR3 nucleotides read TGCGCCAGCAGCCCGGACACGGAGCGGTTCTTC.

This clonotype was observed many times. The V and J genes are TRBV30 and TRBJ2-1; either TRBD1 or TRBD2 may fit D (5 bases each). CDR3 length: 15 residues. Trimming left V 3 bases short and J 4 bases short, with 16 bases between. Germline CDR1 reads GTSNPN; CDR2 reads SVGIG (reference sequence). The CDR3 DNA is TGTGCCTGGAGACTTCGGGGCGGCCCGTACAATGAGCAGTTCTTC. It yields the protein CAWRLRGGPYNEQFF.

This clonotype was seen ten or more times. The rearrangement links TRBV6-5 to TRBJ1-2; a possible D gene is TRBD1 (6 bases). This CDR3 has 13 residues. CDR1 and CDR2 (germline): MNHEY, SVGAGI. Trimming took off 10 bases at V and 1 base at J, with 13 bases between the two ends. CDR3 nucleotide sequence: TGTGCCACCATTGGACAGAATAACTATGGCTACACCTTC. Protein: CATIGQNNYGYTF.

This clonotype came up a few times. The chain employs TRBV21-1 and TRBJ2-7. TRBV21-1 is listed as a pseudogene. The CDR3 is 13 amino acids. CDR3 residues: CASSKDTSYEQYV. The DNA for the CDR3 is TGTGCCAGCAGCAAAGACACCTCCTACGAGCAGTACGTC.